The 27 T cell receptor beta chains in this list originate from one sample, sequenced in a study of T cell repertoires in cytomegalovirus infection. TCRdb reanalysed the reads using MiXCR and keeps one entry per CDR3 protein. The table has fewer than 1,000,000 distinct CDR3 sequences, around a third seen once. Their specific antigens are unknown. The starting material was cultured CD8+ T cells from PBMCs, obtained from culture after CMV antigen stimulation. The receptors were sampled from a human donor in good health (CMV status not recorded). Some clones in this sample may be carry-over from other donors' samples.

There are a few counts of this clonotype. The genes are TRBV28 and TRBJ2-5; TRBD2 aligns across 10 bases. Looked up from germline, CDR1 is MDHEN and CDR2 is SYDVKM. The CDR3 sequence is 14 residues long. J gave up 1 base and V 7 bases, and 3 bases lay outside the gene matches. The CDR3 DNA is TGTGCCAGCAAAGCGGGGGGGCTCCAAGAGACCCAGTACTTC. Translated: CASKAGGLQETQYF.

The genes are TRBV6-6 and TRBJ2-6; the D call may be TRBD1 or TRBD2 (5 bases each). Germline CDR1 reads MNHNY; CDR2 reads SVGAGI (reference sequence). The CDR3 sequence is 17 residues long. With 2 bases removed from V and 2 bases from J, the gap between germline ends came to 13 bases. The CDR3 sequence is CASSYLWDDPGANVLTF. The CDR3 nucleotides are TGTGCCAGCAGTTACCTTTGGGACGACCCTGGGGCCAACGTCCTGACTTTC.

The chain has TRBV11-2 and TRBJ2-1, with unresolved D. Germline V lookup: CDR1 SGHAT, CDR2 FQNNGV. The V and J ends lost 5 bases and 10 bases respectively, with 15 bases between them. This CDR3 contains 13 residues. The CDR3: CASSPKKDREQFF. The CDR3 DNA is TGTGCCAGCAGCCCAAAAAAGGACCGAGAGCAGTTCTTC.

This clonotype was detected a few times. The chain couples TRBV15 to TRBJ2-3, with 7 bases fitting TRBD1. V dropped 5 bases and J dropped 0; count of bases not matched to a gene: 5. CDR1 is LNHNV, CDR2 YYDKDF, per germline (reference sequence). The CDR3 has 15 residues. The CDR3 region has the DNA TGTGCCACCAGCGGGACAGAGACTAGCACAGATACGCAGTATTTT. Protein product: CATSGTETSTDTQYF.

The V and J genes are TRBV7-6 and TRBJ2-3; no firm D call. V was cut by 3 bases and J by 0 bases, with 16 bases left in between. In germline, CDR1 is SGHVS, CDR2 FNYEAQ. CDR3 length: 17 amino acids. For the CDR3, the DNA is TGTGCCAGCAGCTTGCCTGAGTCCGTGTCTAGCACAGATACGCAGTATTTT. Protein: CASSLPESVSSTDTQYF.

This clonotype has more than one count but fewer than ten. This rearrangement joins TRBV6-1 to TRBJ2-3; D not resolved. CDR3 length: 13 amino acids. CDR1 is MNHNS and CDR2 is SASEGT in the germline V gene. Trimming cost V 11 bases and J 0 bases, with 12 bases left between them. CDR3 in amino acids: CALGWESTDTQYF. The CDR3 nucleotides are TGTGCCTTAGGTTGGGAAAGCACAGATACGCAGTATTTT.

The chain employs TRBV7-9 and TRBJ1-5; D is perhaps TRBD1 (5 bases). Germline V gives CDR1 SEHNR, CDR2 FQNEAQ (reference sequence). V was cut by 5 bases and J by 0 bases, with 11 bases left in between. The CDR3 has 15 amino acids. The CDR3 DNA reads TGTGCCAGCAGCACGGGACCAGATAGCAATCAGCCCCAGCATTTT. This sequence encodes CASSTGPDSNQPQHF. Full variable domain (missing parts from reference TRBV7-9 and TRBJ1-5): DTGVSQNPRHKITKRGQNVTFRCDPISEHNRLYWYRQTLGQGPEFLTYFQNEAQLEKSRLLSDRFSAERPKGSFSTLEIQRTEQGDSAMYLCASSTGPDSNQPQHFGDGTRLSIL.

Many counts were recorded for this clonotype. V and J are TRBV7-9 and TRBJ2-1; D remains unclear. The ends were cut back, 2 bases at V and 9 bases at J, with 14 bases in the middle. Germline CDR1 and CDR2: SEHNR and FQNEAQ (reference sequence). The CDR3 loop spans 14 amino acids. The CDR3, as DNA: TGTGCCAGCAGCTTACGAGACCGCCGCGGTGAGCAGTTCTTC. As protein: CASSLRDRRGEQFF.

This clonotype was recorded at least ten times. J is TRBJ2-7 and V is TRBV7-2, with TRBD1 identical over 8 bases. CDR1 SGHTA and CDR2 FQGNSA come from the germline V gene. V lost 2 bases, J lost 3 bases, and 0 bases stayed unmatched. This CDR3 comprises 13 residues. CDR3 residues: CASSLTGGYEQYV. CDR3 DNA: TGTGCCAGCAGCTTAACAGGGGGCTACGAGCAGTACGTC.

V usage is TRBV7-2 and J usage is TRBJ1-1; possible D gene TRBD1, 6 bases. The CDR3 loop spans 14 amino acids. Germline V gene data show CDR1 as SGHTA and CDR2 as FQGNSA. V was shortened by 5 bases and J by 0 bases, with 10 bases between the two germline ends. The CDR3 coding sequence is TGTGCCAGCAGCGCATACAGGGTGAACACTGAAGCTTTCTTT. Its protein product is CASSAYRVNTEAFF.

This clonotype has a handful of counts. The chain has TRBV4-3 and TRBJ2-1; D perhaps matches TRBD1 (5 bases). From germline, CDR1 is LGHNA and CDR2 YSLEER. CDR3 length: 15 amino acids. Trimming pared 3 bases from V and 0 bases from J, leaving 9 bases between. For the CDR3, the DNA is TGCGCCAGCAGCCACGACAGCTTCTCCTACAATGAGCAGTTCTTC. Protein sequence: CASSHDSFSYNEQFF.

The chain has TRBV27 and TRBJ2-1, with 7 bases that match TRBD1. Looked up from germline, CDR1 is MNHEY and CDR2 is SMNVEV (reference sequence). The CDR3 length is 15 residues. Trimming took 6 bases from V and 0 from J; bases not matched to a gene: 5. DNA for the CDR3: TGTGCCAGCAGCCAAACAGGGGCCTCCTACAATGAGCAGTTCTTC. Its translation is CASSQTGASYNEQFF.

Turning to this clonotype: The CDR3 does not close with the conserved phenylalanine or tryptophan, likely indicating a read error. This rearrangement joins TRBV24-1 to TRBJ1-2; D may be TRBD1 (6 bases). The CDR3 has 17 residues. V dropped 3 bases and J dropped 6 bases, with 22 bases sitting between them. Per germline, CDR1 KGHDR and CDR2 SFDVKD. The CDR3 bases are TGTGCCACCAGTGATCAAGATCCTTACAGGGATCTTAATGGCTACACCATC. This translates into CATSDQDPYRDLNGYTI.

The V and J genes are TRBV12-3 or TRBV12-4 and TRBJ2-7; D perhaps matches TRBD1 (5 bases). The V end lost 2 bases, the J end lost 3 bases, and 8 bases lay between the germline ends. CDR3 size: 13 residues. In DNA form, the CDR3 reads TGTGCCAGCAGTTTAAGGGGATTCTACGAGCAGTACGTC. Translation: CASSLRGFYEQYV.

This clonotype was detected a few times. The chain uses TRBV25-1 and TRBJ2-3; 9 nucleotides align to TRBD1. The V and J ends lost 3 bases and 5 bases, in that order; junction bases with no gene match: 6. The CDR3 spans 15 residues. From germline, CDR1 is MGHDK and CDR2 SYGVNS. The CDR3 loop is CASSELQGALDTQYF. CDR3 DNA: TGTGCCAGCAGTGAGTTACAGGGGGCGTTAGATACGCAGTATTTT.

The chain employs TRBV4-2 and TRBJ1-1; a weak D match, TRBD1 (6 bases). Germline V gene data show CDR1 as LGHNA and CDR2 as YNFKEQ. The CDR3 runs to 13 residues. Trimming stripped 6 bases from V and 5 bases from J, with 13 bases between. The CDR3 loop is CASRDRRVTEAFF. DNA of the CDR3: TGTGCCAGCAGGGACAGACGGGTGACTGAAGCTTTCTTT.

The CDR3 region is CASGDSIYGYTF. As DNA, the CDR3 is TGTGCCAGCGGGGACAGTATCTATGGCTACACCTTC. This chain joins TRBV2 and TRBJ1-2; TRBD1 matches 7 bases. V trimming: 8 bases; J trimming: 4 bases; junction bases outside the gene matches: 4. The CDR3 loop spans 12 amino acids. Germline V gene lookup returns CDR1 SNHLY and CDR2 FYNNEI.

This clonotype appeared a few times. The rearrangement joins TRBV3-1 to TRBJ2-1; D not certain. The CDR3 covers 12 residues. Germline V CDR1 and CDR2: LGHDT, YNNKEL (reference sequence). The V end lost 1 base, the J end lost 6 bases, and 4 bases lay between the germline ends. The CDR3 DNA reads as TGTGCCAGCAGCCAAGTAAGCAATGAGCAGTTCTTC. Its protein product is CASSQVSNEQFF.

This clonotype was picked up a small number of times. DNA of the CDR3: TGTGCCAGCAGTGAATGGAGGGTGGGGGAGACCCAGTACTTC. Translation gives CASSEWRVGETQYF. The chain carries TRBV25-1 and TRBJ2-5; perhaps TRBD2 as D (6 bases). The CDR3 has 14 amino acids. Trimming pared 1 base from V and 5 bases from J, leaving 11 bases between. The germline V gene encodes CDR1 MGHDK and CDR2 SYGVNS. Looking up the rest from reference TRBV25-1 and TRBJ2-5 gives the full variable domain: EADIYQTPRYLVIGTGKKITLECSQTMGHDKMYWYQQDPGMELHLIHYSYGVNSTEKGDLSSESTVSRIRTEHFPLTLESARPSHTSQYLCASSEWRVGETQYFGPGTRLLVL.

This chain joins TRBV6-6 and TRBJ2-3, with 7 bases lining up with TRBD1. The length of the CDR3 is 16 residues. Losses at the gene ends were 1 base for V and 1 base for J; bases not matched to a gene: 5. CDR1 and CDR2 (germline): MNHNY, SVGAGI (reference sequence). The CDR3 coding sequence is TGTGCCAGCAGTTACTTCCCCGGGACAGGCACAGATACGCAGTATTTT. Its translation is CASSYFPGTGTDTQYF.

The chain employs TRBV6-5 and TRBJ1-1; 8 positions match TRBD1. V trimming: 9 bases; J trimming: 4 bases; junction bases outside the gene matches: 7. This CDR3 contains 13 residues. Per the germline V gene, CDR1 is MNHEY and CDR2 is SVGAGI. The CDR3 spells CASIRGRTTEAFF. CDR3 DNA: TGTGCCAGTATCAGGGGGCGAACCACTGAAGCTTTCTTT.

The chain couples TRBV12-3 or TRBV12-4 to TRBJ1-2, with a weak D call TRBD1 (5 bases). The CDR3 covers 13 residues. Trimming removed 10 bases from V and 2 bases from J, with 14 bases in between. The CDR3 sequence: CAILGVSNYGYTF. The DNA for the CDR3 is TGTGCCATCCTAGGGGTTTCGAACTATGGCTACACCTTC.

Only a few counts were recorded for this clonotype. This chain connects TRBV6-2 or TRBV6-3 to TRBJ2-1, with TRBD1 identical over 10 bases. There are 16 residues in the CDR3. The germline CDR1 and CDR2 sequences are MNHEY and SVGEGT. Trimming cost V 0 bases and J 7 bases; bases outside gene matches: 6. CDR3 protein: CASSYSRTGGSNEQFF. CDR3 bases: TGTGCCAGCAGTTACTCGAGGACAGGGGGTTCAAATGAGCAGTTCTTC.

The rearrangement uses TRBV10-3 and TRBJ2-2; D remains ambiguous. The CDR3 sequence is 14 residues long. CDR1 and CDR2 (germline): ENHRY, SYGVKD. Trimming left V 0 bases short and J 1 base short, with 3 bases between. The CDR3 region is CAISESGNTGELFF. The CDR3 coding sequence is TGTGCCATCAGTGAGTCGGGGAACACCGGGGAGCTGTTTTTT.

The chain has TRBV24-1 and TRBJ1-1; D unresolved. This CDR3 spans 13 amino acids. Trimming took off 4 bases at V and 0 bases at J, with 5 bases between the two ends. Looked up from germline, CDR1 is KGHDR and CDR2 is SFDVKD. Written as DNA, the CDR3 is TGTGCCACCAGTGACCAAGTGAACACTGAAGCTTTCTTT. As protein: CATSDQVNTEAFF.

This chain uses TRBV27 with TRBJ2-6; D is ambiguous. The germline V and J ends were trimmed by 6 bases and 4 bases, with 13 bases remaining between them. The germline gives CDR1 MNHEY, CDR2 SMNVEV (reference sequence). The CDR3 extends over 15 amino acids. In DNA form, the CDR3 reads TGTGCCAGCAGCACCACAGAGACCGGGGCCAACGTCCTGACTTTC. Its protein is CASSTTETGANVLTF.

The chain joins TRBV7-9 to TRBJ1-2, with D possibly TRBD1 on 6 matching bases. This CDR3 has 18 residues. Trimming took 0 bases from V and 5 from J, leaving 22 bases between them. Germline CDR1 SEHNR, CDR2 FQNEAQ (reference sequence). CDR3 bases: TGTGCCAGCAGCTTAGCGCATGGGGGGCCTGGACGAACTTATGGCTACACCTTC. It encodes CASSLAHGGPGRTYGYTF. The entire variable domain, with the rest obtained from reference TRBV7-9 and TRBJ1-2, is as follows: DTGVSQNPRHKITKRGQNVTFRCDPISEHNRLYWYRQTLGQGPEFLTYFQNEAQLEKSRLLSDRFSAERPKGSFSTLEIQRTEQGDSAMYLCASSLAHGGPGRTYGYTFGSGTRLTVV.